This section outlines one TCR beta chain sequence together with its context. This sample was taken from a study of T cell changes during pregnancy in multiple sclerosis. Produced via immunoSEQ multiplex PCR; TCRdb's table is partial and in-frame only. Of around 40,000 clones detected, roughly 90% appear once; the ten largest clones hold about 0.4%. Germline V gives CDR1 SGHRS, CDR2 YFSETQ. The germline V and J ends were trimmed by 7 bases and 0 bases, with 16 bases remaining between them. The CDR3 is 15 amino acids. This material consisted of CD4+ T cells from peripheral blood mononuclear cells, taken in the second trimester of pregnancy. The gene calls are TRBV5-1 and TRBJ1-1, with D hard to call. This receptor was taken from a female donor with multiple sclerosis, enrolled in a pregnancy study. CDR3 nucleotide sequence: TGCGCCAGCGGTCTACTTTCGGAGATGAACACTGAAGCTTTCTTT. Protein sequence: CASGLLSEMNTEAFF.